This T cell receptor (beta chain) was obtained from a study of T cells in Graves' hyperthyroidism and ophthalmopathy. Study details: Blood was drawn when the patient was first diagnosed and still untreated.

Study outcomes and limitations: Most clonotypes expanded in the thyroid (above 0.001) were also present in blood.

Trimming at V came to 4 bases and at J to 2 bases, leaving 7 bases not matched to a gene. Germline loops: CDR1 SGHTA, CDR2 FQGNSA. This CDR3 is built from 15 residues. This clonotype was counted only a few times. The target antigen is unknown. Fresh peripheral blood, about 9.9 ml, yielded the PBMCs. RNA transcripts served as the template for amplifying TCR beta CDR3 regions. Carried out on the TCR CDR3, a first-round RT-PCR used the HTBI primer set. TCRdb recomputed calls from the multiplex PCR reads with MiXCR, one row per CDR3 protein. Of fewer than 850,000 distinct CDR3 sequences listed, roughly a sixth are singletons.

The V gene is TRBV7-2, the J gene TRBJ1-1; 7 nucleotides match TRBD1. Source material: blood. This receptor was identified in a man in his fifties with Graves' hyperthyroidism. The CDR3 DNA sequence: TGTGCCAGCAGCTCCTCCGGGACAGTAAACACTGAAGCTTTCTTT. Translation gives CASSSSGTVNTEAFF.